One sample yielded the 32 T cell receptor beta chains listed below, sequenced in a study of T cell responses to AZD1222 COVID-19 vaccine (dated by TCRdb to the early 2020s). The sample's time point, from its label and the paper: about 28 days (+/-7) after the second vaccine dose. Library generation was performed with the immunoSEQ multiplex PCR assay. Held by TCRdb, this immuneACCESS table contains in-frame sequences only and omits some clones. Under half of the omission traces to an unresolved V gene where checked; the cause of the rest is unknown. The table for this sample lists about 83,000 clones; around 93% of them were counted only once. Clones ranked in the top ten supply about 30% of the sample. The source was peripheral blood, collected 28 days after the second AZD1222 dose. These receptors were collected from an adult who received the AZD1222 COVID-19 vaccine.

The chain employs TRBV7-2 and TRBJ2-5, with TRBD2 identical over 7 bases. Trimming at V came to 4 bases and at J to 4 bases, leaving 0 bases not matched to a gene. Germline V gene data show CDR1 as SGHTA and CDR2 as FQGNSA. CDR3 length: 12 residues. Here the CDR3 reads CASSSGGETQYF. The CDR3 DNA reads as TGTGCCAGCAGCTCGGGGGGAGAGACCCAGTACTTC.

The chain couples TRBV4-3 to TRBJ1-1; 9 nucleotides agree with TRBD1. CDR1 LGHNA and CDR2 YSLEER come from the germline V gene. The CDR3 spans 14 residues. The junction had 5 bases not matched to a gene; V was cut back by 3 bases and J by 6 bases. The CDR3 loop reads CASSHTGGRAEAFF. CDR3 sequence (DNA): TGCGCCAGCAGCCATACAGGGGGCAGGGCTGAAGCTTTCTTT.

This clone was counted a single time. The V gene is TRBV5-5, the J gene TRBJ2-5; 11 bases are a match to TRBD2. V was pared by 0 bases and J by 4 bases, with 5 bases of the junction left unmatched. Germline loops: CDR1 SGHKS, CDR2 YYEKEE (reference sequence). The CDR3 is 16 residues long. The CDR3 region is CASSLGVAGGPETQYF. CDR3 DNA sequence: TGTGCCAGCAGCTTGGGGGTAGCGGGAGGGCCAGAGACCCAGTACTTC.

The chain uses TRBV13 and TRBJ2-3, with D perhaps assigned TRBD1 or TRBD2 (5 bases each). V shed 5 bases and J shed 4 bases, with 16 bases lying between them. The CDR3 has 15 residues. The germline V gene has CDR1 PRHDT and CDR2 FYEKMQ (reference sequence). CDR3 protein: CASSTGTQLADTQYF. The DNA of the CDR3 is TGTGCCAGCAGCACCGGGACCCAGCTAGCAGATACGCAGTATTTT.

The chain joins TRBV5-1 to TRBJ2-7; TRBD1 is a possible D gene (5 bases). With 3 bases removed from V and 7 bases from J, the gap between germline ends came to 8 bases. Germline V CDR1 and CDR2: SGHRS, YFSETQ. CDR3 length: 11 residues. CDR3 sequence (DNA): TGCGCCAGCAGCTCAGGACAAGAGCAGTACTTC. Encoded protein: CASSSGQEQYF.

The genes are TRBV27 and TRBJ1-5; perhaps TRBD1 as D (6 bases). CDR3 length equals 15 residues. With 8 bases removed from V and 2 bases from J, the gap between germline ends came to 16 bases. Germline values: CDR1 MNHEY, CDR2 SMNVEV (reference sequence). The CDR3 sequence is CASSGGPRGNQPQHF. The CDR3 coding sequence is TGTGCCAGCTCCGGGGGGCCAAGGGGCAATCAGCCCCAGCATTTT.

This clone has a handful of counts. The chain carries TRBV19 and TRBJ2-3; perhaps D is TRBD1 or TRBD2 (6 bases each). Germline CDR1 is LNHDA and CDR2 is SQIVND (reference sequence). The CDR3 consists of 15 residues. V dropped 7 bases and J dropped 4 bases, with 18 bases sitting between them. In DNA form, the CDR3 reads TGTGCCAGTAAGGCGGGGACAATAGTTGCAGATACGCAGTATTTT. Its protein product is CASKAGTIVADTQYF.

This clone was counted only a few times. The genes are TRBV7-6 and TRBJ2-5; perhaps TRBD2 as D (6 bases). The germline V gene encodes CDR1 SGHVS and CDR2 FNYEAQ. V was pared by 3 bases and J by 2 bases, with 13 bases between. CDR3 length: 15 residues. The DNA of the CDR3 is TGTGCCAGCAGCTTGCCCGGGACTCGGCAAGAGACCCAGTACTTC. Translation gives CASSLPGTRQETQYF. Full variable domain (outside the CDR3, taken from reference TRBV7-6 and TRBJ2-5): GAGVSQSPRYKVTKRGQDVALRCDPISGHVSLYWYRQALGQGPEFLTYFNYEAQQDKSGLPNDRFSAERPEGSISTLTIQRTEQRDSAMYRCASSLPGTRQETQYFGPGTRLLVL.

The rearrangement joins TRBV7-8 to TRBJ1-3; maybe TRBD1 (5 bases). Germline-derived CDR1 and CDR2 are SGHVS and FQNEAQ. Trimming removed 1 base at V and 7 bases at J, with 14 bases between. CDR3 length equals 15 residues. The CDR3 protein is CASSLGGGVGNTIYF. In DNA form, the CDR3 reads TGTGCCAGCAGCTTAGGGGGAGGGGTGGGGAACACCATATATTTT.

This chain links TRBV28 with TRBJ1-1, with 7 bases matching TRBD1. Trimming at V came to 5 bases and at J to 3 bases, leaving 9 bases not matched to a gene. Germline assignment: CDR1 MDHEN and CDR2 SYDVKM. This CDR3 region has 15 residues. Here the CDR3 reads CASSDRDIWDTEAFF. The CDR3 nucleotides are TGTGCCAGCAGTGACAGGGATATTTGGGACACTGAAGCTTTCTTT.

The chain has TRBV5-1 and TRBJ2-2; no reliable D call. The CDR3 extends over 16 amino acids. In germline, CDR1 is SGHRS, CDR2 YFSETQ. Trimming pared 0 bases from V and 1 base from J, leaving 10 bases between. CDR3 region: CASSLAWAGNTGELFF. DNA of the CDR3: TGCGCCAGCAGCTTGGCCTGGGCCGGGAACACCGGGGAGCTGTTTTTT.

CDR3 protein: CASSISGSITGELFF. The CDR3 DNA sequence: TGTGCCAGTAGTATCAGCGGGTCGATCACCGGGGAGCTGTTTTTT. The chain links TRBV19 to TRBJ2-2; tentative D call: TRBD2 (6 bases). Germline CDR1 is LNHDA and CDR2 is SQIVND (reference sequence). This CDR3 has 15 amino acids. With 3 bases removed from V and 4 bases from J, the gap between germline ends came to 12 bases.

The chain recombines TRBV6-5 with TRBJ2-5, with 7 bases aligning to TRBD2. This CDR3 region has 14 residues. Germline V CDR1 and CDR2: MNHEY, SVGAGI. V lost 6 bases and J lost 5; bases outside the gene matches: 9. CDR3 residues: CASRSSGTGETQYF. The CDR3 nucleotides are TGTGCCAGCAGATCGAGCGGGACGGGGGAGACCCAGTACTTC.

The V call is TRBV24-1, the J call TRBJ2-1; TRBD1 matches 9 bases. V lost 3 bases, J lost 5 bases, and 7 bases stayed unmatched. Germline V gene data show CDR1 as KGHDR and CDR2 as SFDVKD. This CDR3 contains 16 residues. The CDR3 reads CATSDPGQGNNNEQFF. The DNA of the CDR3 is TGTGCCACCAGTGATCCCGGACAGGGGAATAACAATGAGCAGTTCTTC.

This clone was counted a single time. The chain links TRBV7-3 to TRBJ2-2, with a weak D call TRBD2 (6 bases). Germline CDR1 reads SGHTA; CDR2 reads FQGTGA. The CDR3 contains 13 residues. Trimming removed 6 bases at V and 2 bases at J, with 7 bases between. CDR3 amino acids: CASSGTNTGELFF. In DNA, the CDR3 is TGTGCCAGCAGTGGGACTAACACCGGGGAGCTGTTTTTT.

V gene TRBV7-9 combines with J gene TRBJ1-1; 10 nucleotides agree with TRBD1. The V and J ends lost 2 bases and 4 bases, in that order; junction bases with no gene match: 16. The CDR3 length is 19 residues. Per the germline V gene, CDR1 is SEHNR and CDR2 is FQNEAQ (reference sequence). The CDR3 coding sequence is TGTGCCAGCAGCTTATTCCCGAGCCTCCGACAGGGGGCGAGCACTGAAGCTTTCTTT. Translation gives CASSLFPSLRQGASTEAFF.

This clone has a handful of counts. This sequence joins TRBV7-2 and TRBJ2-1; D gene ambiguous. This CDR3 region has 15 residues. CDR1 and CDR2 (germline): SGHTA, FQGNSA. Trimming pared 1 base from V and 6 bases from J, leaving 13 bases between. The CDR3 region is CASSLGVFLGNEQFF. For the CDR3, the DNA is TGTGCCAGCAGCTTAGGAGTATTCCTAGGCAATGAGCAGTTCTTC.

The rearrangement uses TRBV7-3 and TRBJ1-2; TRBD1 matches at 9 bases. The length of the CDR3 is 17 residues. Looked up from germline, CDR1 is SGHTA and CDR2 is FQGTGA. Trimming cost V 1 base and J 1 base; bases outside gene matches: 7. The CDR3 sequence: CASSLISRDRVNYGYTF. As DNA, the CDR3 is TGTGCCAGCAGCTTAATCAGCCGGGACAGGGTTAACTATGGCTACACCTTC.

The chain employs TRBV18 and TRBJ2-3; the match to TRBD2 covers 12 bases. The trim removed 1 base at V and 4 bases at J, leaving 9 bases unmatched. This CDR3 is built from 18 residues. Germline lookup yields CDR1 KGHSH and CDR2 LQKENI. This CDR3 is CASSPLALAGGRSDTQYF. CDR3 coding DNA: TGTGCCAGCTCACCACTGGCACTAGCGGGAGGTCGGTCAGATACGCAGTATTTT.

This chain joins TRBV19 and TRBJ1-4; 7 bases match TRBD1. The CDR3 has 13 residues. CDR1 LNHDA and CDR2 SQIVND come from the germline V gene (reference sequence). V shed 5 bases, J shed 8 bases, and the junction held 5 bases outside the gene matches. CDR3 sequence: CASSSYRGEKLFF. The CDR3 coding sequence is TGTGCCAGTAGTTCCTACAGGGGAGAAAAACTGTTTTTT.

The chain employs TRBV2 and TRBJ2-1; 7 bases are shared with TRBD2. The V gene's germline CDR1 is SNHLY and CDR2 FYNNEI. V shed 8 bases, J shed 0 bases, and the junction held 7 bases outside the gene matches. The CDR3 is 15 residues long. The CDR3 coding sequence is TGTGCCAGCGACCTAGCGGTGAGCTCCTACAATGAGCAGTTCTTC. Amino acid sequence: CASDLAVSSYNEQFF.

The chain employs TRBV7-2 and TRBJ1-1, with a tentative D call TRBD1 (5 bases). Between the trimmed V and J ends, which lost 5 bases and 1 base, there was a span of 14 bases. This CDR3 contains 15 residues. Germline CDR1 SGHTA, CDR2 FQGNSA. CDR3 in amino acids: CASSLPGDRNTEAFF. The DNA of the CDR3 is TGTGCCAGCAGCCTCCCGGGGGACCGGAACACTGAAGCTTTCTTT.

The chain has TRBV27 and TRBJ2-7; tentatively, D is TRBD1 (6 bases). The V gene lost 6 bases and the J gene lost 3 bases, with 15 bases spanning the gap. The CDR3 consists of 14 residues. Germline CDR1 reads MNHEY; CDR2 reads SMNVEV (reference sequence). CDR3 coding DNA: TGTGCCAGCAGGGGACACGGCAGGGGCTACGAGCAGTACTTC. Its protein product is CASRGHGRGYEQYF.

The chain joins TRBV5-5 to TRBJ1-6; possible D gene TRBD1, 6 bases. Germline V lookup: CDR1 SGHKS, CDR2 YYEKEE (reference sequence). The CDR3 contains 16 residues. Trimming took 2 bases from V and 4 from J, leaving 13 bases between them. CDR3 DNA sequence: TGTGCCAGCAGCTTCCAACAGGGAGAATATAATTCACCCCTCCACTTT. This codes for CASSFQQGEYNSPLHF.

In DNA form, the CDR3 reads TGTGCCAGCAGTTTCGACAGCTACGAGCAGTACTTC. This encodes CASSFDSYEQYF. J is TRBJ2-7 and V is TRBV3-1 (or the pseudogene TRBV3-2); TRBD1 might be the D (5 bases). The CDR3 sequence is 12 residues long. Germline V CDR1 and CDR2: LGHDT, YNNKEL (reference sequence). V dropped 6 bases and J dropped 3 bases, with 9 bases sitting between them.

This clone was observed once. The rearrangement joins TRBV28 to TRBJ1-5; D is unresolved. CDR1 is MDHEN and CDR2 is SYDVKM in the germline V gene. The CDR3 is 17 residues long. Trimming cost V 3 bases and J 0 bases, with 15 bases left between them. CDR3 sequence: CASSFTPGILSNQPQHF. The CDR3 nucleotides read TGTGCCAGCAGTTTCACTCCGGGGATCCTTAGCAATCAGCCCCAGCATTTT.

This clone was counted a single time. The V and J genes are TRBV11-2 and TRBJ2-1; tentatively, D is TRBD1 (5 bases). The CDR3 has 14 amino acids. Between the trimmed V and J ends, which lost 5 bases and 7 bases, there was a span of 15 bases. The germline V gene encodes CDR1 SGHAT and CDR2 FQNNGV. The CDR3 spells CASSLDSFRNEQFF. CDR3 coding DNA: TGTGCCAGCAGCCTCGACAGTTTTAGAAATGAGCAGTTCTTC.

This rearrangement joins TRBV19 to TRBJ2-1; TRBD1 might be the D (7 bases). The CDR3 runs to 14 residues. Germline values: CDR1 LNHDA, CDR2 SQIVND (reference sequence). Trimming took 6 bases from V and 0 from J, leaving 9 bases between them. The CDR3 spells CASSRGDSYNEQFF. CDR3 in DNA: TGTGCCAGTAGCAGGGGGGACTCCTACAATGAGCAGTTCTTC.

V and J are TRBV18 and TRBJ2-7; TRBD1 might be the D (6 bases). Trimming took 2 bases from V and 1 from J, leaving 9 bases between them. Germline CDR1 KGHSH, CDR2 LQKENI. The CDR3 length is 14 residues. This CDR3 reads CASSPGGQSYEQYF. The CDR3 region has the DNA TGTGCCAGCTCACCAGGAGGACAGTCCTACGAGCAGTACTTC.

This sequence joins TRBV10-3 and TRBJ1-1; D call uncertain. The CDR3 has 15 amino acids. V was shortened by 0 bases and J by 6 bases, with 14 bases between the two germline ends. Per germline, CDR1 ENHRY and CDR2 SYGVKD. The CDR3, as DNA: TGTGCCATCAGTGAGTCAGTAGGGAGGAGGGCTGAAGCTTTCTTT. As protein: CAISESVGRRAEAFF.

This clone was observed once. V gene TRBV24-1 combines with J gene TRBJ2-5; D remains unclear. CDR1 is KGHDR and CDR2 is SFDVKD in the germline V gene. The CDR3 length is 14 residues. With 4 bases removed from V and 4 bases from J, the gap between germline ends came to 12 bases. The DNA for the CDR3 is TGTGCCACCAGTGACCGCAACACACGAGAGACCCAGTACTTC. Its protein is CATSDRNTRETQYF.

V and J are TRBV5-4 and TRBJ2-7; D perhaps matches TRBD2 (6 bases). V was shortened by 3 bases and J by 4 bases, with 17 bases between the two germline ends. The germline V gene encodes CDR1 SGHNT and CDR2 YYREEE (reference sequence). This CDR3 region has 15 residues. The CDR3 sequence is CASSYGGGNYYEQYF. CDR3 nucleotides: TGTGCCAGCAGCTACGGGGGAGGCAACTATTACGAGCAGTACTTC.